A single sample gave rise to the 26 T cell receptor beta chains below, sequenced in a study of beta chain features in type 1 diabetes. Study-wide results and limits: All four CD4+ subsets of Type 1 diabetes patients contained TCRB CDR3s that were moderately but significantly shorter.

Their recognized antigens are unknown. The authors reverse transcribed all of the isolated RNA, so sequencing captured expressed TCRB transcripts. This table comes from immunoSEQ multiplex PCR, and its TCRdb copy is limited to in-frame clones, with some not included. The sample yields about 740,000 clones, under 15% seen once. Sequenced material: naive CD4+ T cells from blood. These receptors all stem from a man aged 18 to 35 with type 1 diabetes.

This clone was found a few times. J is TRBJ1-1 and V is TRBV30; maybe TRBD1 (5 bases). The CDR3 spans 14 residues. CDR1 and CDR2 (germline): GTSNPN, SVGIG (reference sequence). Trimming pared 2 bases from V and 4 bases from J, leaving 14 bases between. CDR3 sequence (DNA): TGTGCCTGGAGTTCGAGGGGATGGAGCACTGAAGCTTTCTTT. As protein: CAWSSRGWSTEAFF.

This clone was detected only a few times. The gene calls are TRBV7-8 and TRBJ2-2; TRBD2 agrees at 9 bases. The CDR3 sequence is 18 residues long. Per the germline V gene, CDR1 is SGHVS and CDR2 is FQNEAQ. The junction had 9 bases not matched to a gene; V was cut back by 0 bases and J by 4 bases. CDR3 in amino acids: CASSLASSSGGPTGELFF. The CDR3 nucleotides are TGTGCCAGCAGCTTAGCGTCGAGTAGCGGGGGCCCCACCGGGGAGCTGTTTTTT.

A few counts support this clone. The chain recombines TRBV28 with TRBJ2-3; D perhaps matches TRBD2 (5 bases). The CDR3 covers 17 residues. Per germline, CDR1 MDHEN and CDR2 SYDVKM. V was clipped by 3 bases and J by 1 base, with 17 bases between them. The CDR3 nucleotides are TGTGCCAGCAGTTTGAAGGAGGTGTTTTCTGGCACAGATACGCAGTATTTT. Its translation is CASSLKEVFSGTDTQYF.

Points on this clone: The same CDR3 can be traced to other DNA sequences in this sample. The chain links TRBV10-2 to TRBJ2-7; D is unclear. V was cut by 0 bases and J by 4 bases, with 4 bases left in between. There are 12 residues in the CDR3. The V gene's germline CDR1 is WSHSY and CDR2 SAAADI. The CDR3 DNA sequence: TGCGCCAGCAGTGAGTCGGGGTACGAGCAGTACTTC. Amino acids: CASSESGYEQYF.

The rearrangement joins TRBV7-6 to TRBJ2-5, with D perhaps TRBD1 or TRBD2 (5 bases each). The V end lost 0 bases, the J end lost 1 base, and 6 bases lay between the germline ends. Germline assignment: CDR1 SGHVS and CDR2 FNYEAQ. The CDR3 is made up of 14 amino acids. CDR3 DNA: TGTGCCAGCAGCTTAGCGAGGGGCCAAGAGACCCAGTACTTC. The encoded protein is CASSLARGQETQYF.

This clone came up a few times. The sample contains more than one DNA sequence encoding this CDR3. The V call is TRBV4-1, the J call TRBJ1-2, with 7 bases matching TRBD1. This CDR3 has 16 residues. The J segment lost 3 bases and the V segment lost 0 bases, leaving 7 bases of the junction unmatched. CDR1 is MGHRA and CDR2 is YSYEKL in the germline V gene. The CDR3 here is CASSQDLTGVDYGYTF. CDR3 nucleotides: TGCGCCAGCAGCCAAGATCTTACAGGGGTAGACTATGGCTACACCTTC.

V usage is TRBV29-1 and J usage is TRBJ1-1; D is possibly TRBD1 (6 bases). The germline V gene has CDR1 SQVTM and CDR2 ANQGSEA. Deletions cut 5 bases from V and 7 bases from J, with 14 bases between. The CDR3 is 12 amino acids. CDR3 nucleotide sequence: TGCAGCGTTATCCGGGGGGCCCTTGAAGCTTTCTTT. Translating gives CSVIRGALEAFF.

Only a few counts were recorded for this clone. The J gene is TRBJ2-1, the V gene TRBV6-5, with 15 bases that match TRBD2. This CDR3 region has 16 residues. The V gene end was trimmed by 2 bases and the J gene end by 9 bases; junction bases not matched to a gene: 5. The germline gives CDR1 MNHEY, CDR2 SVGAGI. This CDR3 reads CASSYREGLAGGEQFF. CDR3 DNA sequence: TGTGCCAGCAGTTACCGAGAGGGACTAGCGGGAGGTGAGCAGTTCTTC.

The sample holds a few counts of this clone. The chain joins TRBV7-2 to TRBJ1-4; no definite D call. V was trimmed by 0 bases and J by 2 bases, leaving 7 bases between them. Germline CDR1 and CDR2: SGHTA and FQGNSA. The CDR3 covers 15 residues. In DNA, the CDR3 is TGTGCCAGCAGCTTAGCTGAAGTTACTAATGAAAAACTGTTTTTT. Its protein product is CASSLAEVTNEKLFF.

J is TRBJ2-5 and V is TRBV5-1; 10 bases match TRBD2. Unmatched junction bases numbered 6, after V lost 0 bases and J lost 4 bases. Germline V gives CDR1 SGHRS, CDR2 YFSETQ. This CDR3 region has 16 residues. DNA of the CDR3: TGCGCCAGCAGCTTGGATAGGACTAGCGGCGGAGAGACCCAGTACTTC. Translated, it gives CASSLDRTSGGETQYF.

The chain couples TRBV18 to TRBJ2-3, with 10 bases fitting TRBD1. This CDR3 comprises 15 residues. Germline lookup yields CDR1 KGHSH and CDR2 LQKENI. V gave up 1 base and J gave up 3 bases; unmatched junction bases: 1. CDR3 sequence: CASSPRGQGTDTQYF. CDR3 nucleotide sequence: TGTGCCAGCTCACCACGGGGACAGGGGACAGATACGCAGTATTTT. Looking up the rest from reference TRBV18 and TRBJ2-3 gives the full variable domain: NAGVMQNPRHLVRRRGQEARLRCSPMKGHSHVYWYRQLPEEGLKFMVYLQKENIIDESGMPKERFSAEFPKEGPSILRIQQVVRGDSAAYFCASSPRGQGTDTQYFGPGTRLTVL.

This clone was seen only once. The J gene is TRBJ1-3, the V gene TRBV9; D not resolved. V lost 0 bases to trimming and J lost 0 bases, with 10 bases between them. Germline V gene sequence: CDR1 SGDLS, CDR2 YYNGEE. The CDR3 sequence is 16 residues long. Here the CDR3 reads CASSVDPRASGNTIYF. The CDR3 DNA sequence: TGTGCCAGCAGCGTAGACCCGCGGGCCTCTGGAAACACCATATATTTT.

The J gene is TRBJ2-6, the V gene TRBV6-5, with unresolved D. This CDR3 region has 15 residues. With 2 bases removed from V and 2 bases from J, the gap between germline ends came to 7 bases. The germline gives CDR1 MNHEY, CDR2 SVGAGI. CDR3 coding DNA: TGTGCCAGCAGTTACGGTAGCCCTGGGGCCAACGTCCTGACTTTC. It is translated as CASSYGSPGANVLTF.

V and J are TRBV18 and TRBJ2-7, with D unclear. Germline V lookup: CDR1 KGHSH, CDR2 LQKENI. The V gene lost 2 bases and the J gene lost 3 bases, with 17 bases spanning the gap. CDR3 size: 16 residues. CDR3 in amino acids: CASSPIPPRGFYEQYF. DNA for the CDR3: TGTGCCAGCTCACCAATCCCCCCCCGCGGATTCTACGAGCAGTACTTC.

This clone was seen a handful of times. The gene calls are TRBV2 and TRBJ2-5, with D unresolved. V dropped 9 bases and J dropped 2 bases, with 10 bases sitting between them. Germline CDR1 and CDR2: SNHLY and FYNNEI. The CDR3 loop spans 12 amino acids. The CDR3 nucleotides are TGTGCCAGTCAGGTGGGGCAAGAGACCCAGTACTTC. Encoded protein: CASQVGQETQYF. Full variable domain (missing parts from reference TRBV2 and TRBJ2-5): EPEVTQTPSHQVTQMGQEVILRCVPISNHLYFYWYRQILGQKVEFLVSFYNNEISEKSEIFDDQFSVERPDGSNFTLKIRSTKLEDSAMYFCASQVGQETQYFGPGTRLLVL.

This chain uses TRBV5-1 with TRBJ2-3; D may be TRBD1 or TRBD2 (5 bases each). Germline CDR1 reads SGHRS; CDR2 reads YFSETQ. Trimming removed 0 bases from V and 2 bases from J, with 10 bases in between. CDR3 size: 15 residues. CDR3 loop: CASSLGRGPTDTQYF. CDR3 in DNA: TGCGCCAGCAGCTTGGGTCGGGGACCCACAGATACGCAGTATTTT.

V gene TRBV18 combines with J gene TRBJ2-1; TRBD2 might be the D (6 bases). The germline CDR1 and CDR2 sequences are KGHSH and LQKENI. V dropped 4 bases and J dropped 8 bases, with 12 bases sitting between them. The CDR3 consists of 13 residues. The CDR3 sequence: CASSRPTGDEQFF. DNA for the CDR3: TGTGCCAGCTCACGACCGACGGGGGATGAGCAGTTCTTC.

The rearrangement uses TRBV11-2 and TRBJ2-3, with TRBD2 identical over 11 bases. Germline V gene lookup returns CDR1 SGHAT and CDR2 FQNNGV. Germline trimming cut 5 bases from V and 6 bases from J; bases unmatched to any gene: 10. CDR3 length: 16 amino acids. As DNA, the CDR3 is TGTGCCAGCAGCATGGGACTAGCGGCGGCTCAGGATACGCAGTATTTT. The encoded protein is CASSMGLAAAQDTQYF.

Concerning this clone itself: This same CDR3 is encoded by further DNA sequences in the sample. This sequence joins TRBV29-1 and TRBJ1-1; D gene unclear. Germline V gene data show CDR1 as SQVTM and CDR2 as ANQGSEA. This CDR3 has 13 residues. Deletions cut 4 bases from V and 0 bases from J, with 9 bases between. As DNA, the CDR3 is TGCAGCGTTGGAGGCCGGATGAACACTGAAGCTTTCTTT. Amino acid sequence: CSVGGRMNTEAFF.

This clone showed up just a few times. The genes are TRBV6-5 and TRBJ1-5; 9 bases line up with TRBD1. The CDR3 covers 15 residues. Unmatched junction bases numbered 4, after V lost 5 bases and J lost 2 bases. Germline V gene data show CDR1 as MNHEY and CDR2 as SVGAGI. CDR3: CASSAGQGGNQPQHF. The CDR3 DNA follows: TGTGCCAGCAGTGCGGGACAGGGAGGCAATCAGCCCCAGCATTTT.

This chain joins TRBV2 and TRBJ1-5; possibly TRBD1 for D (6 bases). V was cut by 7 bases and J by 3 bases, with 16 bases left in between. This CDR3 region has 15 residues. The germline CDR1 and CDR2 sequences are SNHLY and FYNNEI. The CDR3 loop reads CASNIQGAPNQPQHF. DNA for the CDR3: TGTGCCAGCAATATACAGGGAGCCCCCAATCAGCCCCAGCATTTT.

This clone was counted only a few times. The chain uses TRBV2 and TRBJ1-3; tentative D call: TRBD1 (6 bases). The V end lost 6 bases, the J end lost 3 bases, and 15 bases lay between the germline ends. CDR3 length: 15 residues. Germline V gives CDR1 SNHLY, CDR2 FYNNEI. The CDR3 spells CASSGRTGFGNTIYF. CDR3 nucleotides: TGTGCCAGCAGCGGACGAACAGGGTTTGGAAACACCATATATTTT.

The gene calls are TRBV19 and TRBJ1-2; no clear D. The CDR3 is made up of 13 amino acids. The germline gives CDR1 LNHDA, CDR2 SQIVND (reference sequence). V lost 6 bases, J lost 2 bases, and 10 bases lay in between. This CDR3 is CASRLQHNYGYTF. In DNA, the CDR3 is TGTGCCAGTAGGCTTCAGCACAACTATGGCTACACCTTC.

This clone appeared a few times. The chain couples TRBV4-2 to TRBJ1-6; D gene ambiguous. Trimming took 1 base from V and 10 from J, leaving 5 bases between them. CDR1 and CDR2 from the germline V gene are LGHNA and YNFKEQ. The CDR3 consists of 12 residues. The CDR3 DNA sequence: TGTGCCAGCAGCCAAGGAGGCTCACCCCTCCACTTT. As protein: CASSQGGSPLHF.

This clone was seen only a few times. V gene TRBV29-1 combines with J gene TRBJ2-3, with 8 bases lining up with TRBD1. V lost 7 bases and J lost 4; bases outside the gene matches: 7. CDR3 length: 13 residues. Germline V gives CDR1 SQVTM, CDR2 ANQGSEA. CDR3 sequence reads: CSDGTGGSDTQYF. CDR3 nucleotides: TGCAGCGACGGAACAGGGGGATCAGATACGCAGTATTTT.

The CDR3 protein is CASSKEVESNYGYTF. CDR3 nucleotide sequence: TGTGCCAGCAGCAAAGAGGTAGAGAGTAACTATGGCTACACCTTC. The V and J genes are TRBV21-1 and TRBJ1-2. TRBV21-1 is recorded as a pseudogene. The CDR3 consists of 15 residues.